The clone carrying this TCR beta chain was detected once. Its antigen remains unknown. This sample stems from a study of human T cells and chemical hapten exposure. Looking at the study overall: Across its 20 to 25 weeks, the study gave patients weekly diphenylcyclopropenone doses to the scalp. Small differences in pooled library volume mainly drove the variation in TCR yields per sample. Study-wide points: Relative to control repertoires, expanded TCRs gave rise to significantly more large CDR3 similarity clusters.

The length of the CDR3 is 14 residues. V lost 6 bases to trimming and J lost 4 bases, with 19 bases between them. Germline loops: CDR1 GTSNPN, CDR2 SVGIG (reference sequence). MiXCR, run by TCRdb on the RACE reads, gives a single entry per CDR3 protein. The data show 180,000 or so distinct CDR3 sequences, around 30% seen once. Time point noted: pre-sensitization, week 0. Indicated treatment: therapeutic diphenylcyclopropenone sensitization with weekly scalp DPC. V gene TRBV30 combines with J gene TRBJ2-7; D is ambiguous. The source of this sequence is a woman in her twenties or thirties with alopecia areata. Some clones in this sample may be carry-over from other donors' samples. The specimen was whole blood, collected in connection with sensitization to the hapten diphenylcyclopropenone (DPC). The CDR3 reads CACRQPQTPYEQYF. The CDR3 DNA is TGTGCCTGCCGACAACCGCAGACTCCGTACGAGCAGTACTTC.